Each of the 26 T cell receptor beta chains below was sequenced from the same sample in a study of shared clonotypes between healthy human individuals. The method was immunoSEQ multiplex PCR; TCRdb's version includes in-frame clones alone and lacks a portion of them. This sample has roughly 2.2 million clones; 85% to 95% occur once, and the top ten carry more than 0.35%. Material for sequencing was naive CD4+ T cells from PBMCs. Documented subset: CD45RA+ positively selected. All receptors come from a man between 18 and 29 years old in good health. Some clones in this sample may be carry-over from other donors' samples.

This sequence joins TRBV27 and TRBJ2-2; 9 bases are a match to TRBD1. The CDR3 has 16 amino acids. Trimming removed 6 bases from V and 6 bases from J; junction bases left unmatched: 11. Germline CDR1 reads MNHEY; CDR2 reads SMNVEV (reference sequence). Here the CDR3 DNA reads TGTGCCAGCAGAAGACCGGGACAGGGTTTAGCCGGGGAGCTGTTTTTT. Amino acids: CASRRPGQGLAGELFF.

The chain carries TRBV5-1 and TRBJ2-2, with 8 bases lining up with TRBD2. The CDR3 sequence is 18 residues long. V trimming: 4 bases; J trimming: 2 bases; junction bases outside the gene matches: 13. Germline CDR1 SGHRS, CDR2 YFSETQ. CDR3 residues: CASSTAGGTTYNTGELFF. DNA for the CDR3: TGCGCCAGCAGCACTGCGGGGGGAACCACATACAACACCGGGGAGCTGTTTTTT.

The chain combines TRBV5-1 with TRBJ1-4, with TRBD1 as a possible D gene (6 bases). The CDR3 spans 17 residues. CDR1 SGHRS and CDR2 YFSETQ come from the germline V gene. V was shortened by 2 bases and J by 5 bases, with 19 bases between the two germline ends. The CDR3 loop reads CASSFGGQTVRNEKLFF. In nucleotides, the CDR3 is TGCGCCAGCAGCTTCGGGGGCCAGACCGTTAGGAATGAAAAACTGTTTTTT.

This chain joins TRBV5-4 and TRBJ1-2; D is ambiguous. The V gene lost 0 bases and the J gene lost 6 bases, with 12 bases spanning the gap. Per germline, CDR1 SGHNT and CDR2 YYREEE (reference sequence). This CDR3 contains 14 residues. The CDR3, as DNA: TGTGCCAGCAGCTTGGATACAAGAGAGGATGGCTACACCTTC. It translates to CASSLDTREDGYTF.

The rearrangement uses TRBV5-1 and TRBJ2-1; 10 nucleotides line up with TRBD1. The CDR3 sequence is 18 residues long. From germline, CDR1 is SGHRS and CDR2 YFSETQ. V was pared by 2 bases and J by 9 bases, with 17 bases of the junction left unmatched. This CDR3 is CASSFELITGTGVVEQFF. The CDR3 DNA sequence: TGCGCCAGCAGCTTCGAACTAATTACCGGGACAGGGGTGGTTGAGCAGTTCTTC.

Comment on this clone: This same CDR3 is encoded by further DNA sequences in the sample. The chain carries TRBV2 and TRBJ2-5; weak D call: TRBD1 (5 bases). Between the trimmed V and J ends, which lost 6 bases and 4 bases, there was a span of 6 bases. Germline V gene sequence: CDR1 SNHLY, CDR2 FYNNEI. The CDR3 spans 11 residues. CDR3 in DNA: TGTGCCAGCAGGGGGCTAGAGACCCAGTACTTC. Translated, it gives CASRGLETQYF.

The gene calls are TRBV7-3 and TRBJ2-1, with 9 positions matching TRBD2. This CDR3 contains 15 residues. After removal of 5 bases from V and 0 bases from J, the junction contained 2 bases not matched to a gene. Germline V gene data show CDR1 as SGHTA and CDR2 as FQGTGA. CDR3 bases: TGTGCCAGCAGCGTAGCGGGAGACTCCTACAATGAGCAGTTCTTC. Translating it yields CASSVAGDSYNEQFF.

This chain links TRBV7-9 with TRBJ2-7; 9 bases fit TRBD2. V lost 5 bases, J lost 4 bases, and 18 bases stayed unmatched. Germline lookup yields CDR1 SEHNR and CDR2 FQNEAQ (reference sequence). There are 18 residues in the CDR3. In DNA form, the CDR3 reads TGTGCCAGCAGCCGGCTAGCGGGACGCGATTCAACCATTTACGAGCAGTACTTC. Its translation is CASSRLAGRDSTIYEQYF.

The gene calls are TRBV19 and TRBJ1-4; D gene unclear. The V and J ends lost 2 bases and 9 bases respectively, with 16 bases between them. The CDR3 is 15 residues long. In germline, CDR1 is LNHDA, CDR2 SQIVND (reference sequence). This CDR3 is CASSIQDSGFKKLFF. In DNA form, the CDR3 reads TGTGCCAGTAGTATACAGGACTCCGGGTTTAAAAAACTGTTTTTT. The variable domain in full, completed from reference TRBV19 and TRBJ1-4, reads DGGITQSPKYLFRKEGQNVTLSCEQNLNHDAMYWYRQDPGQGLRLIYYSQIVNDFQKGDIAEGYSVSREKKESFPLTVTSAQKNPTAFYLCASSIQDSGFKKLFFGSGTQLSVL.

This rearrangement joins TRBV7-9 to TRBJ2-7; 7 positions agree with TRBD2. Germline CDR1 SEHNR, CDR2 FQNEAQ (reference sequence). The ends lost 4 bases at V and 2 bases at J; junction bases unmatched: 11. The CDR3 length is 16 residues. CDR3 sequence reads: CASSYPGGFKTYEQYF. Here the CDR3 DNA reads TGTGCCAGCAGCTACCCCGGGGGGTTTAAGACCTACGAGCAGTACTTC.

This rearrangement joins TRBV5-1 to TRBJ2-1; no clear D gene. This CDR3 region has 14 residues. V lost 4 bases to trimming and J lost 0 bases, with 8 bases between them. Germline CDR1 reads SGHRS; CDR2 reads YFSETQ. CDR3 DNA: TGCGCCAGCAGCCCGGTGGCCTCCTACAATGAGCAGTTCTTC. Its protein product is CASSPVASYNEQFF.

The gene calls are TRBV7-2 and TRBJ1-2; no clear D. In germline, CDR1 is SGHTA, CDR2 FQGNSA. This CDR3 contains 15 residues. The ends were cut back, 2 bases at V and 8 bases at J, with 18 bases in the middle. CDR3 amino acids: CASSLRDGRMGGYTF. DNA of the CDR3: TGTGCCAGCAGCTTAAGAGATGGCAGGATGGGCGGCTACACCTTC.

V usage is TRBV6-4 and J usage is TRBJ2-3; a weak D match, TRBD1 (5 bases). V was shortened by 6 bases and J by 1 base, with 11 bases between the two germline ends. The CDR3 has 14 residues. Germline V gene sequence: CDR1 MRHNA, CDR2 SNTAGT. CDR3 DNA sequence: TGTGCCAGCAGCGTTTTAGGGGGCACAGATACGCAGTATTTT. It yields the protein CASSVLGGTDTQYF.

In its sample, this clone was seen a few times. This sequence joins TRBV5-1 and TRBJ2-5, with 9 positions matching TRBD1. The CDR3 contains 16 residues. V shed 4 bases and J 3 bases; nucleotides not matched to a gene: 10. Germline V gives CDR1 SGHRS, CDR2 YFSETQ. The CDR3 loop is CASSAGQGTLKETQYF. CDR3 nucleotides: TGCGCCAGCAGCGCCGGACAGGGGACATTAAAAGAGACCCAGTACTTC.

CDR3 protein: CASRLMAANTGELFF. CDR3 in DNA: TGCGCCAGCAGACTCATGGCGGCCAACACCGGGGAGCTGTTTTTT. This chain uses TRBV5-1 with TRBJ2-2; D unresolved. This CDR3 is 15 amino acids long. The germline CDR1 and CDR2 sequences are SGHRS and YFSETQ. V dropped 5 bases and J dropped 2 bases, with 13 bases sitting between them.

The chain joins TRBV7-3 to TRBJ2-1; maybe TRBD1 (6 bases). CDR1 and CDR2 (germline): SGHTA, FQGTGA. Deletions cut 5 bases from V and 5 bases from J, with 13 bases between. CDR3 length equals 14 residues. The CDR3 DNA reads TGTGCCAGCAGCCCGACAGGACTCAACAATGAGCAGTTCTTC. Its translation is CASSPTGLNNEQFF.

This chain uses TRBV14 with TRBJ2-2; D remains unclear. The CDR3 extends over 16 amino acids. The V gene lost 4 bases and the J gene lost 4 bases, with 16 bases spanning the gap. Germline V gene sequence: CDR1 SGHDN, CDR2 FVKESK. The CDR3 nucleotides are TGTGCCAGCAGCCTCGGACGGGCCCGTGTCACCGGGGAGCTGTTTTTT. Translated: CASSLGRARVTGELFF.

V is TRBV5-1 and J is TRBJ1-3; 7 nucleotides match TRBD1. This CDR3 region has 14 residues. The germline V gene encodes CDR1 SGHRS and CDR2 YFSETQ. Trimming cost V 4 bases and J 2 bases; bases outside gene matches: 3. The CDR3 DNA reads TGCGCCAGCAGCCAAGGGGGCCCTGGAAACACCATATATTTT. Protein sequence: CASSQGGPGNTIYF.

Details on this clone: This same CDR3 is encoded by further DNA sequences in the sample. CDR3 in DNA: TGTGCCAGCAGTTTAGGGGGTGGCGGTGAAAAACTGTTTTTT. Protein sequence: CASSLGGGGEKLFF. The chain recombines TRBV28 with TRBJ1-4; perhaps TRBD1 as D (5 bases). The CDR3 consists of 14 residues. CDR1 MDHEN and CDR2 SYDVKM come from the germline V gene. Trimming cost V 2 bases and J 7 bases, with 11 bases left between them.

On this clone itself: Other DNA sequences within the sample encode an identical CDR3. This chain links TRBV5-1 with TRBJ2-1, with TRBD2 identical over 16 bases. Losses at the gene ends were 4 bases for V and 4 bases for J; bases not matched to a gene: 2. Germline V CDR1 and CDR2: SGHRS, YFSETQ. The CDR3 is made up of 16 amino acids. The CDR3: CASSLGLAGGYNEQFF. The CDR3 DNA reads TGCGCCAGCAGCCTGGGACTAGCGGGAGGGTACAATGAGCAGTTCTTC.

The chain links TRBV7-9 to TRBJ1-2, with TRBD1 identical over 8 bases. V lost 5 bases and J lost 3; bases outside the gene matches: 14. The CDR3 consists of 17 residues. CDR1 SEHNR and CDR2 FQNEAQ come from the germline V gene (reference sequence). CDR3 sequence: CASSPRGDRIRDYGYTF. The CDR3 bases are TGTGCCAGCAGCCCCCGTGGGGACAGGATAAGGGACTATGGCTACACCTTC.

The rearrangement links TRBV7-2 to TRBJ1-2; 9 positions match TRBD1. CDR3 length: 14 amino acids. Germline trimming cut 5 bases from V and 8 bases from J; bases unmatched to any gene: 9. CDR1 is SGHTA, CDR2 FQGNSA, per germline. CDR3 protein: CASSKMTGGRGYTF. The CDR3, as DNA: TGTGCCAGCAGCAAAATGACAGGGGGAAGGGGCTACACCTTC.

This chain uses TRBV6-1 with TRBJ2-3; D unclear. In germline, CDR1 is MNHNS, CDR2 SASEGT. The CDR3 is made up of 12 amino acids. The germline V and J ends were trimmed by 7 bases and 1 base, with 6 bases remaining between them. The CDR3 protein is CASTLGTDTQYF. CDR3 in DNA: TGTGCCAGCACCCTAGGCACAGATACGCAGTATTTT.

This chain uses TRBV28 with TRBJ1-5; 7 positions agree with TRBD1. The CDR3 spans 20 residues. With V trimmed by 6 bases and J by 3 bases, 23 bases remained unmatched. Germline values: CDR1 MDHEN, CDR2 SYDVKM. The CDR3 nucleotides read TGTGCCAGCAGCCGACCGGGCGACAGGGCACCAACGATCCTCAATCAGCCCCAGCATTTT. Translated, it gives CASSRPGDRAPTILNQPQHF.

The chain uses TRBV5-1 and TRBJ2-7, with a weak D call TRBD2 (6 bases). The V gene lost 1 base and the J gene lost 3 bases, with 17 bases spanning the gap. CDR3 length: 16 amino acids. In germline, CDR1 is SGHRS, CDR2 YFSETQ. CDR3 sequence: CASSLQAAGISYEQYF. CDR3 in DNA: TGCGCCAGCAGCTTGCAGGCTGCGGGAATCAGCTACGAGCAGTACTTC.

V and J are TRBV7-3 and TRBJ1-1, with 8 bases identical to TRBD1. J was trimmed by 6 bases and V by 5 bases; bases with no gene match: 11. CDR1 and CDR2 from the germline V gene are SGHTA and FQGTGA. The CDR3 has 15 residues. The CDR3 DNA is TGTGCCAGCAGCCCCCAGGGGGCAGGGGCCTCTGAAGCTTTCTTT. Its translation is CASSPQGAGASEAFF.